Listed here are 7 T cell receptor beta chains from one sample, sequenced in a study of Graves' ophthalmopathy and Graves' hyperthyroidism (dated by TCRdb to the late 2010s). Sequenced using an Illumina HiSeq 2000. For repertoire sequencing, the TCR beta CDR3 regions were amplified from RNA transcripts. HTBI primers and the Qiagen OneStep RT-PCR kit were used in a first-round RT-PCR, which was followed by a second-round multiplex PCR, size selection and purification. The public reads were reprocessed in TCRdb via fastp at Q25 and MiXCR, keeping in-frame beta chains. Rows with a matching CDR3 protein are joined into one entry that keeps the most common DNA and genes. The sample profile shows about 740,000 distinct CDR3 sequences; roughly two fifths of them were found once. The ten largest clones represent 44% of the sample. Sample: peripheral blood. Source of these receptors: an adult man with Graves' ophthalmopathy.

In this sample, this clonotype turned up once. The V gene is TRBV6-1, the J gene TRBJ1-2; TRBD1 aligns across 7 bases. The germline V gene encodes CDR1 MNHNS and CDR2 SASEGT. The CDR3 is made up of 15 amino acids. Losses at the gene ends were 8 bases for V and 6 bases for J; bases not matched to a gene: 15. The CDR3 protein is CASSRQSTGTDGYTF. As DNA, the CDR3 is TGTGCCAGCTCACGTCAATCGACAGGGACGGATGGCTACACCTTC.

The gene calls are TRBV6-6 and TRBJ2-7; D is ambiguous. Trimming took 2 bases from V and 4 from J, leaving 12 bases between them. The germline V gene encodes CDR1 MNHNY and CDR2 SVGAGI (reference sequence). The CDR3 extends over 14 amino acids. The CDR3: CASSYLGSEYEQYV. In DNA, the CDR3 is TGTGCCAGCAGTTACCTGGGGTCGGAATACGAGCAGTACGTC.

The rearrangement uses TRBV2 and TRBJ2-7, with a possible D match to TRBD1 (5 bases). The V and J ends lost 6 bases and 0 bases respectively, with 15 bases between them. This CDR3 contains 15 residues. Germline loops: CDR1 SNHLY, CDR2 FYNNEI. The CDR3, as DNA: TGTGCCAGCAGCCCCGCGAGTAGGGGCTCCTACGAGCAGTACTTC. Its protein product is CASSPASRGSYEQYF. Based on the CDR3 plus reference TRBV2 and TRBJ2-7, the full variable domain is EPEVTQTPSHQVTQMGQEVILRCVPISNHLYFYWYRQILGQKVEFLVSFYNNEISEKSEIFDDQFSVERPDGSNFTLKIRSTKLEDSAMYFCASSPASRGSYEQYFGPGTRLTVT.

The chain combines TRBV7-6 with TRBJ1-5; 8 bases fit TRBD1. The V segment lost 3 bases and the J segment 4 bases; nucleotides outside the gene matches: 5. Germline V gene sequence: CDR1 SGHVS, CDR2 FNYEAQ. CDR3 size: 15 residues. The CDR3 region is CASSLDRARNQPQHF. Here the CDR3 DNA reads TGTGCCAGCAGCTTGGACAGGGCGAGAAATCAGCCCCAGCATTTT.

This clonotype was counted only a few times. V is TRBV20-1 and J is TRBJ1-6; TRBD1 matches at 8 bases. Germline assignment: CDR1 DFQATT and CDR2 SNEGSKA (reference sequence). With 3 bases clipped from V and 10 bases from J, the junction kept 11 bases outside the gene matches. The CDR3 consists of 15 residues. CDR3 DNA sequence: TGCAGTGCTAGGAGGGACAGGTTGGCAGACTCACCCCTCCACTTT. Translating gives CSARRDRLADSPLHF.

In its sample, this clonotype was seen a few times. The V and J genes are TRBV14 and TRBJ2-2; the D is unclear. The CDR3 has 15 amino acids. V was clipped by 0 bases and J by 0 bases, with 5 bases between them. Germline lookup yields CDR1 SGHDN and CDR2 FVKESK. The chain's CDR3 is CASSQEKPNTGELFF. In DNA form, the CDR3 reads TGTGCCAGCAGCCAAGAAAAACCGAACACCGGGGAGCTGTTTTTT.

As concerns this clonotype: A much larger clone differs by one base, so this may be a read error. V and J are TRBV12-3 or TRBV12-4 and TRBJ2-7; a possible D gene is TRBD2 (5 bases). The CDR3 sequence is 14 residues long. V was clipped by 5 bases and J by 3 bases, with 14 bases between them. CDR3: CASSPGRAVYEQYF. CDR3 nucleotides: TGTGCCAGCAGTCCCGGACGAGCGGTCTACGAGCAGTACTTC.